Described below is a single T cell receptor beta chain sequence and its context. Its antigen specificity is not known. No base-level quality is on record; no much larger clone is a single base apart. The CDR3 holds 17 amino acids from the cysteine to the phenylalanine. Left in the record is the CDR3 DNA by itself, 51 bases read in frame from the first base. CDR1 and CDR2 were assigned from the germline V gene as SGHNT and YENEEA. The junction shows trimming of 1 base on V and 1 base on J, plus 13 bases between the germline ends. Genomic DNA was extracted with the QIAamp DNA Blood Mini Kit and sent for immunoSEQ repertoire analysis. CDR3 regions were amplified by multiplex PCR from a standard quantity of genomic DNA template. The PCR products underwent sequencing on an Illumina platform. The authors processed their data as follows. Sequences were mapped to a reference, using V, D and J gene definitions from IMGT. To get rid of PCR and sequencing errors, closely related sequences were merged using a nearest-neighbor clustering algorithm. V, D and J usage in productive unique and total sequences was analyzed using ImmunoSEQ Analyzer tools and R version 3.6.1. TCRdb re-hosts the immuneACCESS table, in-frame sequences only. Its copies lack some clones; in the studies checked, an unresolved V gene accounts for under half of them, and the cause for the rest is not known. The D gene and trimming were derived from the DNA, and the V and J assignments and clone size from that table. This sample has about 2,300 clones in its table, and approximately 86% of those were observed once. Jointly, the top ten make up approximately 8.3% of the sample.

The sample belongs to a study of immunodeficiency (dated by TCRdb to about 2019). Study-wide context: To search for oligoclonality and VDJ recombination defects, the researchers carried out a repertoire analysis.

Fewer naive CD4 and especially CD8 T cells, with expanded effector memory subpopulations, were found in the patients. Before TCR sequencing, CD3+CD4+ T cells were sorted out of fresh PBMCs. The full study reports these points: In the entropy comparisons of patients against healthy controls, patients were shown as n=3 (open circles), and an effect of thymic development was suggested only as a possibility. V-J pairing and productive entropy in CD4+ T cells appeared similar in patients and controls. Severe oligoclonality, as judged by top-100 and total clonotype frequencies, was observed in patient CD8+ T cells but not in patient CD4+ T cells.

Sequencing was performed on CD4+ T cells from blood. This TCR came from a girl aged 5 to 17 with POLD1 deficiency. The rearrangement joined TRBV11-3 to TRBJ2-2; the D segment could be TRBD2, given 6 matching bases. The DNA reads TGTGCCAGCAGCTTAGGACCCGGGACTGGGAACACCGGGGAGCTGTTTTTT. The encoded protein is CASSLGPGTGNTGELFF.